One sample yielded the 26 T cell receptor beta chains listed below, sequenced in a study of cytomegalovirus exposure and HLA in healthy donors. Sequencing was performed with immunoSEQ multiplex PCR; in TCRdb, only in-frame clones are kept and a portion is missing. The repertoire includes 95,000 to 150,000 clones, over 75% of them detected once, and roughly 1.9% sits in the top ten. Sequences were obtained from PBMCs. All receptors derive from a woman in her 30s in good health and CMV-seronegative.

The chain links TRBV4-3 to TRBJ1-2, with 7 bases aligning to TRBD1. V gave up 10 bases and J gave up 3 bases; unmatched junction bases: 23. Germline CDR1 reads LGHNA; CDR2 reads YSLEER. The CDR3 is made up of 18 amino acids. Here the CDR3 reads CANQQPSCLDRPYYGYTF. The CDR3 DNA is TGCGCCAACCAGCAGCCATCGTGTTTGGACAGGCCTTACTATGGCTACACCTTC.

For the CDR3, the DNA is TGTGCCAGCAGCCCTTCAGGGAATCAGCCCCAGCATTTT. Translation: CASSPSGNQPQHF. This sequence joins TRBV14 and TRBJ1-5, with D maybe TRBD1 (5 bases). Trimming removed 4 bases at V and 4 bases at J, with 8 bases between. Germline CDR1 SGHDN, CDR2 FVKESK. The CDR3 sequence is 13 residues long.

This clone came up a few times. In the same sample, other DNA sequences code for this CDR3. This chain joins TRBV18 and TRBJ2-3; 16 nucleotides line up with TRBD2. This CDR3 comprises 16 residues. The V gene end was trimmed by 3 bases and the J gene end by 4 bases; junction bases not matched to a gene: 1. Germline loops: CDR1 KGHSH, CDR2 LQKENI. In nucleotides, the CDR3 is TGTGCCAGCTCACCGGGACTAGCGGGGGGGCCAGATACGCAGTATTTT. Its translation is CASSPGLAGGPDTQYF.

V is TRBV7-9 and J is TRBJ1-4; D gene uncertain. Germline-derived CDR1 and CDR2 are SEHNR and FQNEAQ (reference sequence). V lost 4 bases and J lost 7, with 13 bases in between. This CDR3 region has 14 residues. In nucleotides, the CDR3 is TGTGCCAGCAGCTCCCGGGGTCTTGGTGAAAAACTGTTTTTT. Protein product: CASSSRGLGEKLFF.

The chain employs TRBV4-3 and TRBJ2-3; 9 nucleotides agree with TRBD2. The J segment lost 6 bases and the V segment lost 0 bases, leaving 7 bases of the junction unmatched. The germline V gene encodes CDR1 LGHNA and CDR2 YSLEER. The CDR3 contains 16 residues. The CDR3 spells CASSQDGSGGSDTQYF. The CDR3 DNA is TGCGCCAGCAGCCAAGATGGTAGCGGGGGTTCGGATACGCAGTATTTT.

V is TRBV12-5 and J is TRBJ2-3; 10 bases align to TRBD1. Trimming at V came to 1 base and at J to 5 bases, leaving 3 bases not matched to a gene. In germline, CDR1 is LGHNT, CDR2 FRNRAP. CDR3 length: 15 amino acids. Here the CDR3 reads CASGLGQGAGDTQYF. The CDR3 coding sequence is TGTGCTAGTGGTTTGGGACAGGGGGCGGGAGATACGCAGTATTTT.

This rearrangement joins TRBV12-5 to TRBJ2-7; TRBD1 matches 8 bases. The V segment lost 2 bases and the J segment 0 bases; nucleotides outside the gene matches: 9. The CDR3 has 17 amino acids. CDR1 and CDR2 from the germline V gene are LGHNT and FRNRAP. The CDR3 nucleotides are TGTGCTAGTGGTTTGATCCCCGGGACAGGACTCTCCTACGAGCAGTACTTC. It is translated as CASGLIPGTGLSYEQYF.

V usage is TRBV29-1 and J usage is TRBJ2-3; TRBD1 aligns across 10 bases. The CDR3 runs to 14 residues. CDR1 is SQVTM, CDR2 ANQGSEA, per germline. The V gene end was trimmed by 7 bases and the J gene end by 4 bases; junction bases not matched to a gene: 8. CDR3 residues: CSAEGDRGPDTQYF. In DNA form, the CDR3 reads TGCAGCGCGGAAGGGGACAGGGGACCAGATACGCAGTATTTT.

In its sample, this clone was seen once. The gene calls are TRBV7-2 and TRBJ1-1, with D perhaps TRBD1 (5 bases). Between the trimmed V and J ends, which lost 4 bases and 4 bases, there was a span of 10 bases. There are 13 residues in the CDR3. Germline CDR1 is SGHTA and CDR2 is FQGNSA. CDR3 DNA sequence: TGTGCCAGCAGCTCGGGCGGGGGCACTGAAGCTTTCTTT. It yields the protein CASSSGGGTEAFF.

This chain links TRBV7-2 with TRBJ1-1, with 7 nucleotides matching TRBD1. V was clipped by 5 bases and J by 0 bases; unmatched bases: 0. Germline lookup yields CDR1 SGHTA and CDR2 FQGNSA. The CDR3 runs 13 residues. Here the CDR3 DNA reads TGTGCCAGCAGCGACAGGGTGAACACTGAAGCTTTCTTT. Amino acid sequence: CASSDRVNTEAFF.

This chain connects TRBV4-1 to TRBJ2-7; possible D gene TRBD1, 5 bases. V was cut by 0 bases and J by 3 bases, with 12 bases left in between. The CDR3 is 15 residues long. Germline values: CDR1 MGHRA, CDR2 YSYEKL. CDR3 in amino acids: CASSQEGLPGYEQYF. In nucleotides, the CDR3 is TGCGCCAGCAGCCAAGAGGGGCTCCCTGGCTACGAGCAGTACTTC.

The V gene is TRBV6-5, the J gene TRBJ2-1; 14 bases are a match to TRBD2. This CDR3 has 15 residues. CDR1 is MNHEY and CDR2 is SVGAGI in the germline V gene. The trim removed 5 bases at V and 11 bases at J, leaving 8 bases unmatched. The CDR3 sequence: CASSPRLAGGTQQFF. The CDR3 DNA sequence: TGTGCCAGCAGTCCCCGACTAGCGGGGGGGACGCAGCAGTTCTTC.

The rearrangement links TRBV29-1 to TRBJ1-3; 7 nucleotides match TRBD1. The V gene's germline CDR1 is SQVTM and CDR2 ANQGSEA. V trimming: 1 base; J trimming: 1 base; junction bases outside the gene matches: 7. The CDR3 has 16 amino acids. The CDR3 here is CSVEGMQGDSGNTIYF. The CDR3 coding sequence is TGCAGCGTTGAAGGGATGCAGGGGGATTCTGGAAACACCATATATTTT.

The chain recombines TRBV6-5 with TRBJ2-5, with a tentative D call TRBD2 (5 bases). The CDR3 contains 15 residues. The V and J ends lost 2 bases and 1 base respectively, with 11 bases between them. CDR1 and CDR2 (germline): MNHEY, SVGAGI. The CDR3 region has the DNA TGTGCCAGCAGTTACGCGGGCAGCTCCCAAGAGACCCAGTACTTC. It encodes CASSYAGSSQETQYF.

This chain links TRBV2 with TRBJ2-7; D perhaps matches TRBD1 (6 bases). The germline CDR1 and CDR2 sequences are SNHLY and FYNNEI. The CDR3 has 14 amino acids. Trimming left V 3 bases short and J 0 bases short, with 9 bases between. The chain's CDR3 is CASSERGFSYEQYF. The CDR3 bases are TGTGCCAGCAGTGAGAGGGGGTTCTCCTACGAGCAGTACTTC.

This clone was observed a single time. The chain couples TRBV10-1 to TRBJ2-1; TRBD2 agrees at 14 bases. V shed 3 bases, J shed 7 bases, and the junction held 5 bases outside the gene matches. CDR3 size: 16 residues. Germline lookup yields CDR1 WNHNN and CDR2 SYGVQD (reference sequence). In DNA, the CDR3 is TGCGCCAGCAGTGATCGACTAGCGGGGGGGCGTAATGAGCAGTTCTTC. It encodes CASSDRLAGGRNEQFF.

The chain recombines TRBV5-5 with TRBJ2-7, with D possibly TRBD2 on 5 matching bases. The V gene lost 1 base and the J gene lost 3 bases, with 11 bases spanning the gap. This CDR3 comprises 14 residues. CDR1 is SGHKS and CDR2 is YYEKEE in the germline V gene (reference sequence). In DNA form, the CDR3 reads TGTGCCAGCAGCTTGATCACGGGGTTCTACGAGCAGTACTTC. Its protein product is CASSLITGFYEQYF.

The V gene is TRBV15, the J gene TRBJ1-2, with unresolved D. The germline V gene encodes CDR1 LNHNV and CDR2 YYDKDF (reference sequence). CDR3 length: 14 residues. Trimming took 2 bases from V and 8 from J, leaving 15 bases between them. CDR3 protein: CATSRLRESGGYTF. Written as DNA, the CDR3 is TGTGCCACCAGCAGACTCCGGGAATCTGGCGGCTACACCTTC.

The chain joins TRBV5-1 to TRBJ2-1; TRBD2 agrees at 9 bases. This CDR3 contains 17 residues. V trimming: 4 bases; J trimming: 4 bases; junction bases outside the gene matches: 12. CDR1 is SGHRS, CDR2 YFSETQ, per germline. The CDR3 spells CASSLAGQPGGYNEQFF. The CDR3 DNA is TGCGCCAGCAGCCTAGCGGGACAGCCGGGGGGTTACAATGAGCAGTTCTTC.

The V call is TRBV5-4, the J call TRBJ1-4; 12 nucleotides match TRBD1. Trimming took 4 bases from V and 1 from J; bases not matched to a gene: 5. The CDR3 totals 17 residues. Germline CDR1 SGHNT, CDR2 YYREEE (reference sequence). CDR3 amino acids: CASSVRDRGRTNEKLFF. CDR3 nucleotide sequence: TGTGCCAGCAGCGTCCGGGACAGGGGGCGAACTAATGAAAAACTGTTTTTT.

V usage is TRBV5-4 and J usage is TRBJ1-2; possibly TRBD1 for D (6 bases). Between the trimmed V and J ends, which lost 1 base and 4 bases, there was a span of 11 bases. The CDR3 is 14 residues long. Per germline, CDR1 SGHNT and CDR2 YYREEE (reference sequence). The CDR3 loop is CASSLPGATYGYTF. The CDR3 region has the DNA TGTGCCAGCAGCTTGCCAGGGGCGACCTATGGCTACACCTTC.

The J gene is TRBJ2-2, the V gene TRBV5-6; TRBD2 is a possible D gene (5 bases). Trimming took 4 bases from V and 6 from J, leaving 10 bases between them. This CDR3 has 13 amino acids. Germline V gene sequence: CDR1 SGHDT, CDR2 YYEEEE. CDR3 coding DNA: TGTGCCAGCAGCATTCTAGCACCCGGGGAGCTGTTTTTT. Amino acids: CASSILAPGELFF.

In DNA, the CDR3 is TGCGCCAGCAGTGAGCCTACCAGGACAGGCGAGGAAACAGATACGCAGTATTTT. It is translated as CASSEPTRTGEETDTQYF. This chain uses TRBV10-2 with TRBJ2-3; 7 positions match TRBD1. The CDR3 covers 18 residues. Unmatched junction bases numbered 14, after V lost 2 bases and J lost 3 bases. Looked up from germline, CDR1 is WSHSY and CDR2 is SAAADI.

This clone has just a few counts. This chain joins TRBV7-3 and TRBJ2-1; 9 bases line up with TRBD1. With 4 bases clipped from V and 8 bases from J, the junction kept 3 bases outside the gene matches. Germline CDR1 SGHTA, CDR2 FQGTGA. CDR3 size: 13 residues. The CDR3 nucleotides are TGTGCCAGCAGCTCACAGGGGGCGGATGAGCAGTTCTTC. It encodes CASSSQGADEQFF.

This chain links TRBV19 with TRBJ2-1; D perhaps matches TRBD2 (7 bases). Germline lookup yields CDR1 LNHDA and CDR2 SQIVND (reference sequence). Trimming shortened V by 1 base and J by 2 bases, and 30 bases separated the two germline ends. This CDR3 has 22 amino acids. CDR3 sequence (DNA): TGTGCCAGTAGTATAGGAGGGTCCGTTATCGGCCGGCGGGGGCCACCCTACAATGAGCAGTTCTTC. The encoded protein is CASSIGGSVIGRRGPPYNEQFF. The full variable domain, with the rest looked up from reference TRBV19 and TRBJ2-1, is DGGITQSPKYLFRKEGQNVTLSCEQNLNHDAMYWYRQDPGQGLRLIYYSQIVNDFQKGDIAEGYSVSREKKESFPLTVTSAQKNPTAFYLCASSIGGSVIGRRGPPYNEQFFGPGTRLTVL.

This clone was counted once. This rearrangement joins TRBV7-9 to TRBJ1-6, with TRBD1 matching over 8 bases. The junction had 3 bases not matched to a gene; V was cut back by 5 bases and J by 6 bases. The CDR3 covers 14 residues. Germline V lookup: CDR1 SEHNR, CDR2 FQNEAQ (reference sequence). The CDR3 nucleotides read TGTGCCAGCAGCAGTCAGGGGGCTAATTCACCCCTCCACTTT. Encoded protein: CASSSQGANSPLHF.